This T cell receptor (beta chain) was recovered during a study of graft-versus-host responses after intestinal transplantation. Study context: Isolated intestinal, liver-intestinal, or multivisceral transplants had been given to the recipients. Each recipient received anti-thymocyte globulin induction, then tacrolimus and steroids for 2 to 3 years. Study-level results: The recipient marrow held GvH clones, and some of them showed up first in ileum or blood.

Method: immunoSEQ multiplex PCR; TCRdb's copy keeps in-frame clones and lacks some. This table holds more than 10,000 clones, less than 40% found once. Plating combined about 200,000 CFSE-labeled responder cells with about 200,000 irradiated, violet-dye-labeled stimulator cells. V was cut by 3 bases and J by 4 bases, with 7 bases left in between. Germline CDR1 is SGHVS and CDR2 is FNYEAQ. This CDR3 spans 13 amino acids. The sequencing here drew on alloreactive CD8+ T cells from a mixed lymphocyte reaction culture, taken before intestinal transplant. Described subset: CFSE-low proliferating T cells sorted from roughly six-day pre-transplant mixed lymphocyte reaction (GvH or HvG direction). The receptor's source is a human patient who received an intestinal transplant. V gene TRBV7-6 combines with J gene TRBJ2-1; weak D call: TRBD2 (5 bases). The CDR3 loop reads CASSFGIYNEQFF. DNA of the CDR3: TGTGCCAGCAGCTTCGGGATTTACAATGAGCAGTTCTTC.